Following are 25 T cell receptor beta chains from one sample sequenced in a study of cytomegalovirus exposure and HLA in healthy donors. 13 Jbeta primers and 60 Vbeta primers were used for the PCR. Libraries were prepared by immunoSEQ multiplex PCR; TCRdb keeps only in-frame clonotypes and omits some of them. The sample has 95,000 to 150,000 clones, more than 60% seen once. Sequences were obtained from PBMCs. Receptors were obtained from a middle-aged woman in good health and CMV-seropositive.

The genes are TRBV19 and TRBJ2-7, with 7 bases fitting TRBD1. Germline CDR1 is LNHDA and CDR2 is SQIVND (reference sequence). CDR3 length: 12 residues. V gave up 10 bases and J gave up 2 bases; unmatched junction bases: 5. CDR3: CATGQNPYEQYF. For the CDR3, the DNA is TGTGCCACGGGACAGAACCCCTACGAGCAGTACTTC.

The chain combines TRBV4-1 with TRBJ2-5; 8 nucleotides align to TRBD1. The closer fit of TRBJ2-7 to the DNA end suggests the J call may be wrong. The CDR3 spans 16 residues. Germline V lookup: CDR1 MGHRA, CDR2 YSYEKL. For the CDR3, the DNA is TGCGCCAGCAGCCAAAAAGAGGACAGGGAAACCTACGAGCAGTACTTC. This encodes CASSQKEDRETYEQYF.

Points on this clone: Different DNA sequences within this sample yield the same CDR3. The chain employs TRBV18 and TRBJ2-1, with TRBD2 matching 11 bases. The CDR3 totals 15 residues. Per germline, CDR1 KGHSH and CDR2 LQKENI. J gave up 3 bases and V 3 bases, and 1 base lay outside the gene matches. CDR3 residues: CASSPGTSGYNEQFF. Written as DNA, the CDR3 is TGTGCCAGCTCACCGGGGACTAGCGGCTACAATGAGCAGTTCTTC.

V usage is TRBV19 and J usage is TRBJ2-3, with D perhaps TRBD2 (6 bases). The germline gives CDR1 LNHDA, CDR2 SQIVND (reference sequence). This CDR3 has 16 residues. The V end was cut by 3 bases, the J end by 0 bases, with 13 bases between. CDR3 DNA: TGTGCCAGTAGTATCGGGCTAGCGCAGAGCACAGATACGCAGTATTTT. It encodes CASSIGLAQSTDTQYF.

V gene TRBV7-9 combines with J gene TRBJ2-1; 8 nucleotides line up with TRBD2. The V gene end was trimmed by 3 bases and the J gene end by 10 bases; junction bases not matched to a gene: 8. The CDR3 is made up of 14 amino acids. Germline values: CDR1 SEHNR, CDR2 FQNEAQ (reference sequence). This CDR3 is CASSLNGGAKEQFF. The CDR3 bases are TGTGCCAGCAGCTTGAACGGGGGGGCGAAAGAGCAGTTCTTC.

The chain joins TRBV19 to TRBJ1-1; D is unresolved. The CDR3 runs 13 residues. Germline V gives CDR1 LNHDA, CDR2 SQIVND (reference sequence). V dropped 1 base and J dropped 6 bases, with 9 bases sitting between them. For the CDR3, the DNA is TGTGCCAGTAGTATAGTCATCGGGTCTGAAGCTTTCTTT. Amino acids: CASSIVIGSEAFF. The full variable domain, rest sourced from reference TRBV19 and TRBJ1-1, is DGGITQSPKYLFRKEGQNVTLSCEQNLNHDAMYWYRQDPGQGLRLIYYSQIVNDFQKGDIAEGYSVSREKKESFPLTVTSAQKNPTAFYLCASSIVIGSEAFFGQGTRLTVV.

This chain joins TRBV27 and TRBJ1-1, with 7 bases aligning to TRBD1. CDR1 and CDR2 (germline): MNHEY, SMNVEV (reference sequence). V shed 5 bases, J shed 7 bases, and the junction held 7 bases outside the gene matches. The CDR3 loop spans 13 amino acids. CDR3 sequence: CASSREGGVEAFF. The CDR3 bases are TGTGCCAGCAGTCGGGAAGGGGGCGTTGAAGCTTTCTTT.

The chain recombines TRBV2 with TRBJ1-4; 8 nucleotides agree with TRBD1. Germline V gene data show CDR1 as SNHLY and CDR2 as FYNNEI. V trimming: 11 bases; J trimming: 4 bases; junction bases outside the gene matches: 12. The CDR3 spans 15 residues. CDR3 coding DNA: TGTGCCGCCGGGAAAGGACAGGGCCTTAATGAAAAACTGTTTTTT. Protein product: CAAGKGQGLNEKLFF.

The J gene is TRBJ2-7, the V gene TRBV25-1; the D is unclear. The CDR3 length is 14 residues. V lost 1 base to trimming and J lost 1 base, with 8 bases between them. The germline CDR1 and CDR2 sequences are MGHDK and SYGVNS. The CDR3 loop is CASSELGGSYEQYF. As DNA, the CDR3 is TGTGCCAGCAGTGAATTAGGCGGATCCTACGAGCAGTACTTC.

The V and J genes are TRBV4-1 and TRBJ2-7; 7 positions match TRBD2. V lost 0 bases to trimming and J lost 3 bases; unmatched junction nucleotides: 5. Germline CDR1 MGHRA, CDR2 YSYEKL. The CDR3 is 15 residues long. The CDR3 nucleotides read TGCGCCAGCAGCCAAGATCCTAGCGGAGACTACGAGCAGTACTTC. Translated, it gives CASSQDPSGDYEQYF.

This clone appeared a single time. The chain couples TRBV6-1 to TRBJ2-7; 7 bases are a match to TRBD2. The CDR3 spans 14 residues. V shed 6 bases, J shed 0 bases, and the junction held 5 bases outside the gene matches. Germline CDR1 is MNHNS and CDR2 is SASEGT. CDR3 residues: CASSGRGSSYEQYF. The CDR3, as DNA: TGTGCCAGCAGCGGGCGGGGGAGCTCCTACGAGCAGTACTTC.

A few counts support this clone. The V and J genes are TRBV28 and TRBJ2-7; TRBD2 is a possible D gene (5 bases). Trimming took 5 bases from V and 0 from J, leaving 5 bases between them. This CDR3 is built from 12 residues. CDR1 is MDHEN and CDR2 is SYDVKM in the germline V gene. CDR3 coding DNA: TGTGCCAGCAGTCGGGACTCCTACGAGCAGTACTTC. Its translation: CASSRDSYEQYF. Full variable domain (missing parts from reference TRBV28 and TRBJ2-7): DVKVTQSSRYLVKRTGEKVFLECVQDMDHENMFWYRQDPGLGLRLIYFSYDVKMKEKGDIPEGYSVSREKKERFSLILESASTNQTSMYLCASSRDSYEQYFGPGTRLTVT.

The chain uses TRBV2 and TRBJ1-3; no clear D. The V gene lost 2 bases and the J gene lost 0 bases, with 11 bases spanning the gap. This CDR3 is 16 amino acids long. The V gene's germline CDR1 is SNHLY and CDR2 FYNNEI. This CDR3 reads CASSETGPLSGNTIYF. CDR3 DNA sequence: TGTGCCAGCAGTGAAACGGGTCCCCTCTCTGGAAACACCATATATTTT.

Only a few counts were recorded for this clone. The gene calls are TRBV7-6 and TRBJ1-1; possible D gene TRBD1, 5 bases. The ends were cut back, 4 bases at V and 2 bases at J, with 14 bases in the middle. CDR3 size: 15 residues. The germline V gene has CDR1 SGHVS and CDR2 FNYEAQ. The CDR3 loop is CASSSQSGGNTEAFF. The CDR3 nucleotides read TGTGCCAGCAGCTCCCAGAGCGGGGGAAACACTGAAGCTTTCTTT.

This clone was recorded once. The same CDR3 arises from other DNA sequences in this sample as well. The chain uses TRBV5-1 and TRBJ2-1; D is perhaps TRBD1 (6 bases). Germline CDR1 and CDR2: SGHRS and YFSETQ. This CDR3 region has 12 residues. Trimming removed 2 bases at V and 7 bases at J, with 7 bases between. The DNA for the CDR3 is TGCGCCAGCAGCTTACAGGGTAATGAGCAGTTCTTC. It codes for CASSLQGNEQFF.

This clone was recorded only once. Compared with germline, one end of the junction differs, possibly owing to a read error. The gene calls are TRBV27 and TRBJ2-1, with TRBD2 matching 7 bases. This CDR3 region has 17 residues. Germline CDR1 is MNHEY and CDR2 is SMNVEV (reference sequence). The CDR3 region has the DNA TGTGCCAGCCGTTTGATTCTAGCGGACCCACGGGGCAATGAGCAGTTCTTC. This sequence encodes CASRLILADPRGNEQFF.

This chain links TRBV4-2 with TRBJ2-7; the D gene is possibly TRBD2 (7 bases). There are 16 residues in the CDR3. Trimming pared 0 bases from V and 0 bases from J, leaving 12 bases between. Germline V gene sequence: CDR1 LGHNA, CDR2 YNFKEQ. The CDR3, as DNA: TGTGCCAGCAGCCAAGAATCGGGGGGCCCCTCCTACGAGCAGTACTTC. Residues: CASSQESGGPSYEQYF.

In this sample, this clone turned up a few times. The CDR3 sequence: CASSSDRLLTRQYF. CDR3 DNA sequence: TGTGCCAGCAGCTCGGACAGGCTTTTGACCCGACAGTACTTC. The chain employs TRBV7-6 and TRBJ2-7; 7 bases map to TRBD1. V was clipped by 4 bases and J by 10 bases; unmatched bases: 13. CDR3 length: 14 amino acids. CDR1 SGHVS and CDR2 FNYEAQ come from the germline V gene.

The rearrangement links TRBV5-6 to TRBJ2-2; 13 bases fit TRBD2. The V gene's germline CDR1 is SGHDT and CDR2 YYEEEE. The J segment lost 6 bases and the V segment lost 3 bases, leaving 5 bases of the junction unmatched. The CDR3 consists of 16 residues. For the CDR3, the DNA is TGTGCCAGCAGCTCTATCACTAGCGGGAGGGCCGGGGAGCTGTTTTTT. It yields the protein CASSSITSGRAGELFF. The whole variable domain, filled in from reference TRBV5-6 and TRBJ2-2, reads DAGVTQSPTHLIKTRGQQVTLRCSPKSGHDTVSWYQQALGQGPQFIFQYYEEEERQRGNFPDRFSGHQFPNYSSELNVNALLLGDSALYLCASSSITSGRAGELFFGEGSRLTVL.

Remarks on this clone: The sample carries other DNA sequences with the same CDR3. The rearrangement joins TRBV5-5 to TRBJ1-4, with 10 nucleotides matching TRBD1. CDR3 length: 14 residues. With 7 bases clipped from V and 8 bases from J, the junction kept 8 bases outside the gene matches. CDR1 and CDR2 from the germline V gene are SGHKS and YYEKEE (reference sequence). CDR3 nucleotide sequence: TGTGCCAGCTCCCCGGGACAGGGGCGCGAAAAACTGTTTTTT. It translates to CASSPGQGREKLFF.

The J gene is TRBJ2-1, the V gene TRBV18, with TRBD2 matching over 11 bases. This CDR3 contains 16 residues. Losses at the gene ends were 5 bases for V and 7 bases for J; bases not matched to a gene: 10. Per germline, CDR1 KGHSH and CDR2 LQKENI. The CDR3 spells CASSSTLAGGKNEQFF. Written as DNA, the CDR3 is TGTGCCAGCTCATCCACCCTAGCGGGAGGTAAGAATGAGCAGTTCTTC.

This clone was observed a handful of times. This chain links TRBV30 with TRBJ1-1, with no clear D. The germline V and J ends were trimmed by 1 base and 2 bases, with 8 bases remaining between them. Germline lookup yields CDR1 GTSNPN and CDR2 SVGIG (reference sequence). The CDR3 length is 13 residues. This CDR3 reads CAWSANSNTEAFF. The CDR3 region has the DNA TGTGCCTGGAGTGCAAACAGTAACACTGAAGCTTTCTTT.

The chain has TRBV28 and TRBJ1-1, with 9 bases matching TRBD1. Germline-derived CDR1 and CDR2 are MDHEN and SYDVKM. V shed 4 bases and J 4 bases; nucleotides not matched to a gene: 10. This CDR3 is built from 16 residues. The DNA of the CDR3 is TGTGCCAGCAGTTCCTTCCCGACAGGGGGGGGCACTGAAGCTTTCTTT. Amino acid sequence: CASSSFPTGGGTEAFF. Supplemented by reference TRBV28 and TRBJ1-1, the full variable domain reads DVKVTQSSRYLVKRTGEKVFLECVQDMDHENMFWYRQDPGLGLRLIYFSYDVKMKEKGDIPEGYSVSREKKERFSLILESASTNQTSMYLCASSSFPTGGGTEAFFGQGTRLTVV.

The chain joins TRBV5-1 to TRBJ2-7; 9 positions match TRBD1. The V segment lost 0 bases and the J segment 7 bases; nucleotides outside the gene matches: 8. The CDR3 has 15 amino acids. The germline V gene encodes CDR1 SGHRS and CDR2 YFSETQ. The CDR3: CASSLGGTGFGEQYF. The CDR3 DNA sequence: TGCGCCAGCAGCTTGGGCGGGACAGGGTTTGGAGAGCAGTACTTC.

The chain uses TRBV7-8 and TRBJ1-5, with 8 bases identical to TRBD1. The CDR3 is 13 amino acids. Unmatched junction bases numbered 5, after V lost 9 bases and J lost 4 bases. Germline CDR1 SGHVS, CDR2 FQNEAQ. In DNA, the CDR3 is TGTGCCAGGGGGACAGGCAGGAATCAGCCCCAGCATTTT. Translation: CARGTGRNQPQHF. Complete variable domain (other parts from reference TRBV7-8 and TRBJ1-5): GAGVSQSPRYKVAKRGQDVALRCDPISGHVSLFWYQQALGQGPEFLTYFQNEAQLDKSGLPSDRFFAERPEGSVSTLKIQRTQQEDSAVYLCARGTGRNQPQHFGDGTRLSIL.